This TCR beta chain was retrieved from a study of T cell repertoires in cytomegalovirus infection. Study in general: CMV infection together with matching HLA type was indicated by public TCR beta signatures.

V dropped 0 bases and J dropped 1 base, with 9 bases sitting between them. The length of the CDR3 is 15 residues. The germline CDR1 and CDR2 sequences are SGHTA and FQGTGA. Study results and caveats: Cumulative frequency (of public TCR beta family members) identified carriers of CMV plus the relevant HLA. HLA-C-restricted CMV-specific TCR beta clonotypes were dominant in the ex vivo response.

This clonotype was counted many times. Its specificity is not known. TCRdb reprocessed the reads with MiXCR, giving one entry per CDR3 protein. The sample contains fewer than 550,000 distinct CDR3 sequences, approximately 15% of which appear only once. The clonotype comes from a human donor in good health (CMV status not recorded). Some clones in this sample may be carry-over from other donors' samples. The chain couples TRBV7-3 to TRBJ2-5, with no clear D. Sequencing input: CD8+ T cells from PBMCs. The CDR3 reads CASSLTGSTQETQYF. CDR3 DNA: TGTGCCAGCAGCTTAACCGGCAGTACCCAAGAGACCCAGTACTTC.